This T cell receptor (beta chain) was sequenced during a study of blood T cell repertoires in COVID-19. Study as a whole: Whether acute or convalescent, the COVID-19 samples came from the United States, Italy and Spain. PBMCs, B-cell-depleted T cells, or T cells were the source of the cDNA or gDNA that made up the material.

Original processing methods: By means of reference gene primer amplification, nucleated cell counts were estimated. Data came from immunoSEQ multiplex PCR; TCRdb stores just in-frame clones and leaves some out. Clone size and the V and J calls come from that table; the DNA yielded D and trimming. The table records tens of thousands of clones, about 82% of them present only once. Germline CDR1 reads SGHVS; CDR2 reads FQNEAQ. CDR3 length: 12 residues. V was shortened by 5 bases and J by 4 bases, with 9 bases between the two germline ends. The genes are TRBV7-8 and TRBJ2-7, with D unresolved. The sample taken for sequencing was peripheral blood. The sequence was collected from a human donor with active COVID-19. The donor label of this sample is uncertain. The CDR3 DNA reads as TGTGCCAGCAGCCGCACAGAGTACGAGCAGTACTTC. This encodes CASSRTEYEQYF.